A single sample is the source of the 21 T cell receptor beta chains below, sequenced in a study of blood T cell repertoires in COVID-19. Profiling relied on immunoSEQ multiplex PCR, and the TCRdb table lists in-frame clones only, not all of them. Among about 220,000 clones listed, around 86% were seen once. Sequenced: peripheral blood. The receptors were gathered from a woman aged 70-85 years with COVID-19, enrolled during active disease.

The V gene is TRBV3-1 (or the pseudogene TRBV3-2), the J gene TRBJ2-1; D might be TRBD2 (5 bases). There are 15 residues in the CDR3. Germline V gene data show CDR1 as LGHDT and CDR2 as YNNKEL (reference sequence). The V and J ends lost 2 bases and 12 bases respectively, with 20 bases between them. The CDR3 nucleotides are TGTGCCAGCAGCCAAAACAACAAAGGACTCGTGGGGCAGTTCTTC. Protein sequence: CASSQNNKGLVGQFF.

The chain carries TRBV9 and TRBJ2-5, with 11 positions matching TRBD1. In germline, CDR1 is SGDLS, CDR2 YYNGEE. The CDR3 is made up of 14 amino acids. Losses at the gene ends were 4 bases for V and 6 bases for J; bases not matched to a gene: 5. CDR3 sequence reads: CASSSGTGGKTQYF. The CDR3 nucleotides are TGTGCCAGCAGCTCTGGGACAGGGGGTAAGACCCAGTACTTC.

V and J are TRBV3-1 (or the pseudogene TRBV3-2) and TRBJ2-7; tentatively, D is TRBD2 (6 bases). The CDR3 contains 14 residues. V lost 0 bases and J lost 4, with 10 bases in between. CDR1 is LGHDT and CDR2 is YNNKEL in the germline V gene (reference sequence). The CDR3 bases are TGTGCCAGCAGCCAAGATTTCAGCGGGTACGAGCAGTACTTC. It is translated as CASSQDFSGYEQYF.

V gene TRBV7-2 combines with J gene TRBJ2-2; D ambiguous. This CDR3 comprises 12 residues. Germline V gene lookup returns CDR1 SGHTA and CDR2 FQGNSA. Trimming stripped 2 bases from V and 6 bases from J, with 4 bases between. In nucleotides, the CDR3 is TGTGCCAGCAGCTTATTCTCCGGGGAGCTGTTTTTT. Translated, it gives CASSLFSGELFF.

The rearrangement links TRBV7-9 to TRBJ1-1; D remains unclear. With 2 bases removed from V and 11 bases from J, the gap between germline ends came to 12 bases. Germline loops: CDR1 SEHNR, CDR2 FQNEAQ (reference sequence). This CDR3 spans 12 amino acids. The CDR3 DNA follows: TGTGCCAGCAGCTTATCTGGTGGGGAGGCTTTCTTT. Its protein product is CASSLSGGEAFF.

This chain connects TRBV29-1 to TRBJ1-4; TRBD1 matches 9 bases. Germline V lookup: CDR1 SQVTM, CDR2 ANQGSEA. The CDR3 length is 15 residues. Trimming took 0 bases from V and 8 from J; bases not matched to a gene: 7. This chain's CDR3 is CSVEEFGGQGEKLFF. The CDR3 nucleotides read TGCAGCGTTGAAGAATTTGGAGGACAGGGGGAAAAACTGTTTTTT. Supplemented by reference TRBV29-1 and TRBJ1-4, the full variable domain reads SAVISQKPSRDICQRGTSLTIQCQVDSQVTMMFWYRQQPGQSLTLIATANQGSEATYESGFVIDKFPISRPNLTFSTLTVSNMSPEDSSIYLCSVEEFGGQGEKLFFGSGTQLSVL.

This clone was observed a handful of times. This rearrangement joins TRBV6-5 to TRBJ1-2; D is unresolved. The CDR3 is made up of 14 amino acids. V was clipped by 5 bases and J by 3 bases, with 13 bases between them. Germline loops: CDR1 MNHEY, CDR2 SVGAGI. CDR3 DNA sequence: TGTGCCAGCAGTATGACAAGGACTCACTATGGCTACACCTTC. Its protein product is CASSMTRTHYGYTF.

This clone was seen a single time. The J gene is TRBJ1-1, the V gene TRBV3-1 (or the pseudogene TRBV3-2), with D possibly being TRBD1 (5 bases). Deletions cut 3 bases from V and 3 bases from J, with 8 bases between. This CDR3 has 13 amino acids. The germline V gene encodes CDR1 LGHDT and CDR2 YNNKEL (reference sequence). The CDR3, as DNA: TGTGCCAGCAGCCAGACAGATTACACTGAAGCTTTCTTT. Its translation is CASSQTDYTEAFF.

This rearrangement joins TRBV2 to TRBJ1-2, with 12 bases identical to TRBD1. The CDR3 covers 16 residues. CDR1 and CDR2 from the germline V gene are SNHLY and FYNNEI. V gave up 6 bases and J gave up 0 bases; unmatched junction bases: 5. The CDR3 spells CASRGDRGLANYGYTF. The DNA of the CDR3 is TGTGCCAGCAGGGGGGACAGGGGGCTAGCTAACTATGGCTACACCTTC.

V and J are TRBV28 and TRBJ1-2; TRBD1 matches 7 bases. The CDR3 spans 13 residues. The V segment lost 8 bases and the J segment 7 bases; nucleotides outside the gene matches: 10. CDR1 and CDR2 from the germline V gene are MDHEN and SYDVKM. The CDR3 bases are TGTGCCAGCGGAATTGACAGGGTGGGTGGCTACACCTTC. Protein: CASGIDRVGGYTF.

This clone was detected many times. The rearrangement uses TRBV7-8 and TRBJ1-5; tentatively, D is TRBD1 (6 bases). CDR1 SGHVS and CDR2 FQNEAQ come from the germline V gene. Trimming removed 1 base at V and 2 bases at J, with 9 bases between. The CDR3 runs 15 residues. The CDR3 nucleotides are TGTGCCAGCAGCTTAGTACAGGGACGCAATCAGCCCCAGCATTTT. This codes for CASSLVQGRNQPQHF.

J is TRBJ2-1 and V is TRBV19; maybe TRBD2 (6 bases). The germline gives CDR1 LNHDA, CDR2 SQIVND (reference sequence). Deletions cut 3 bases from V and 10 bases from J, with 16 bases between. CDR3 length equals 14 residues. The CDR3 sequence is CASSIRREYGEQFF. The CDR3 bases are TGTGCCAGTAGTATTCGGCGGGAATACGGGGAGCAGTTCTTC.

The chain has TRBV4-1 and TRBJ1-2; D remains ambiguous. The germline V and J ends were trimmed by 1 base and 8 bases, with 17 bases remaining between them. Germline CDR1 is MGHRA and CDR2 is YSYEKL. CDR3 length: 15 amino acids. The CDR3 reads CASSQGLEPARGYTF. CDR3 in DNA: TGCGCCAGCAGCCAAGGGCTCGAACCAGCGAGAGGCTACACCTTC.

The V and J genes are TRBV6-5 and TRBJ1-6; the match to TRBD1 covers 9 bases. In germline, CDR1 is MNHEY, CDR2 SVGAGI. CDR3 size: 14 residues. V gave up 6 bases and J gave up 10 bases; unmatched junction bases: 7. The CDR3 protein is CASRWDRDGSPLHF. The CDR3 DNA is TGTGCCAGCAGATGGGACAGGGATGGATCACCCCTCCACTTT.

V is TRBV5-6 and J is TRBJ1-4; D call uncertain. The V and J ends lost 3 bases and 1 base respectively, with 10 bases between them. Germline V gene lookup returns CDR1 SGHDT and CDR2 YYEEEE. This CDR3 comprises 15 residues. The CDR3 sequence: CASSSASQTNEKLFF. CDR3 coding DNA: TGTGCCAGCAGCTCAGCGAGTCAAACTAATGAAAAACTGTTTTTT.

In its sample, this clone was seen a few times. This sequence joins TRBV19 and TRBJ1-2, with D possibly matching TRBD1 (6 bases). Germline values: CDR1 LNHDA, CDR2 SQIVND (reference sequence). The CDR3 runs 13 residues. The V end lost 4 bases, the J end lost 10 bases, and 16 bases lay between the germline ends. The CDR3 protein is CASSTPGEGDYTF. DNA for the CDR3: TGTGCCAGTAGTACACCAGGGGAAGGGGACTACACCTTC.

The V call is TRBV7-9, the J call TRBJ2-3; D is perhaps TRBD2 (6 bases). The CDR3 sequence is 13 residues long. Looked up from germline, CDR1 is SEHNR and CDR2 is FQNEAQ (reference sequence). V lost 3 bases to trimming and J lost 13 bases, with 17 bases between them. The CDR3 region is CASSLDPGANKYF. CDR3 nucleotide sequence: TGTGCCAGCAGCTTGGATCCGGGAGCCAATAAGTATTTT.

In the case of this clone: At the DNA level, this CDR3 is encoded by other sequences in the same sample as well. The V gene is TRBV5-1, the J gene TRBJ2-7; D is undetermined. Trimming pared 1 base from V and 0 bases from J, leaving 5 bases between. The CDR3 runs to 13 residues. The germline CDR1 and CDR2 sequences are SGHRS and YFSETQ. The CDR3 DNA is TGCGCCAGCAGCTTGACAGTCTCCTACGAGCAGTACTTC. Residues: CASSLTVSYEQYF.

The V gene is TRBV28, the J gene TRBJ1-6, with D maybe TRBD1 (5 bases). This CDR3 contains 14 residues. Germline loops: CDR1 MDHEN, CDR2 SYDVKM. V was shortened by 4 bases and J by 10 bases, with 14 bases between the two germline ends. CDR3 nucleotide sequence: TGTGCCAGCAGTTCTTCAGGGTTCCCCTCACCCCTCCACTTT. Its protein product is CASSSSGFPSPLHF.

The chain uses TRBV6-1 and TRBJ1-6; D possibly corresponds to TRBD1 (5 bases). The CDR3 sequence is 18 residues long. Germline V CDR1 and CDR2: MNHNS, SASEGT. The V gene lost 2 bases and the J gene lost 5 bases, with 19 bases spanning the gap. The CDR3 is CASSEMPFRGNNNSPLHF. The CDR3 coding sequence is TGTGCCAGCAGTGAAATGCCATTTCGGGGGAATAATAATTCACCCCTCCACTTT.

This clone turned up a few times. The chain employs TRBV6-2 or TRBV6-3 and TRBJ2-2; 8 bases match TRBD2. This CDR3 spans 18 amino acids. The junction had 10 bases not matched to a gene; V was cut back by 3 bases and J by 1 base. CDR1 is MNHEY, CDR2 SVGEGT, per germline. This CDR3 reads CASSYTSPGLGNTGELFF. The DNA for the CDR3 is TGTGCCAGCAGTTATACCTCTCCGGGACTAGGGAACACCGGGGAGCTGTTTTTT.